This T cell receptor beta chain derives from a study of cytomegalovirus exposure and HLA in healthy donors. Overall study results and limits: Overall, around 160 TCR beta chains were annotated as cytomegalovirus-associated. A later analysis linked a missense variant in DCLRE1C to the trimming of TCR beta V and J genes. Upon later analysis, TCR association rates were observed to vary by HLA locus, being highest for DRB1 and lowest for HLA-C.

Use of 60 Vbeta and 13 Jbeta primers characterized the PCR. This table comes from immunoSEQ multiplex PCR, and its TCRdb copy is limited to in-frame clones, with some not included. The top ten hold under 0.8% of the sample, which has some 150,000 clones, about 79% seen once. On this clone: What it binds is not known.

This CDR3 region has 14 residues. The germline V gene has CDR1 MNHEY and CDR2 SVGAGI. The TCR originated in a male donor in good health and CMV-seronegative. The V gene is TRBV6-5, the J gene TRBJ2-5, with no clear D. TRBJ2-7 explains the end of the DNA better; the J call may be wrong. What was sequenced was PBMCs. The CDR3 spells CASSYSSSRYEQYF. CDR3 DNA: TGTGCCAGCAGTTACTCTAGCTCAAGATACGAGCAGTACTTC.